Described below is a single T cell receptor beta chain sequence and its context. Antigen unknown. The PCR was carried out with 60 Vbeta primers and 13 Jbeta primers. The repertoire was sequenced with immunoSEQ multiplex PCR; TCRdb's copy has only in-frame clones and lacks some. The sample includes 95,000 to 150,000 clones, approximately 17% seen only once; the top ten take approximately 2.9%. Sampled while nominally healthy, donors likely had unrecorded immune exposures. The data are from a study of cytomegalovirus exposure and HLA in healthy donors. General study points: A link between a missense DCLRE1C variant and TCR beta V- and J-gene trimming emerged from a later analysis. Later analysis identified about 18,000 TCR beta sequences associated with HLA alleles, using a false discovery rate threshold of 0.05.

The TCR originated in a female donor in good health and CMV-seropositive. Sequenced input: PBMCs.

CDR3 sequence: CASSLPGVNEQYF. DNA for the CDR3: TGTGCCAGCAGCCTTCCAGGGGTCAACGAGCAGTACTTC. The chain recombines TRBV4-2 with TRBJ2-7; the D gene is possibly TRBD1 (6 bases). The germline V gene has CDR1 LGHNA and CDR2 YNFKEQ. This CDR3 spans 13 amino acids. Trimming left V 4 bases short and J 5 bases short, with 12 bases between.